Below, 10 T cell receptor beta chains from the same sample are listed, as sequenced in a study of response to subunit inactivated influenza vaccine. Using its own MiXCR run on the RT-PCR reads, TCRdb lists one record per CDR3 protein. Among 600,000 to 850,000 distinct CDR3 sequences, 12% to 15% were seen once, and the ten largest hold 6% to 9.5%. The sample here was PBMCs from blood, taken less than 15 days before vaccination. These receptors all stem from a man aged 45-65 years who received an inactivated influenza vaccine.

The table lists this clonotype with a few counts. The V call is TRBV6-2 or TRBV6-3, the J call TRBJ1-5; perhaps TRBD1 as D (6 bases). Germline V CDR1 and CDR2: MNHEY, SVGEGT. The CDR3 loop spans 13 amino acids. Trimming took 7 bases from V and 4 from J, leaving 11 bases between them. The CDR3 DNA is TGTGCCAGCAACACAGGGATAAATCAGCCCCAGCATTTT. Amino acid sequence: CASNTGINQPQHF.

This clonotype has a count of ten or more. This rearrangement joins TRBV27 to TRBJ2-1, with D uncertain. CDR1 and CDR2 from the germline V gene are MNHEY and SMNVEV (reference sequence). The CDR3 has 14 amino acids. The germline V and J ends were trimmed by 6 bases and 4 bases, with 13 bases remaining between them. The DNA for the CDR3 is TGTGCCAGCAGACCCGGAACAGCTTACAATGAGCAGTTCTTC. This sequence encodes CASRPGTAYNEQFF.

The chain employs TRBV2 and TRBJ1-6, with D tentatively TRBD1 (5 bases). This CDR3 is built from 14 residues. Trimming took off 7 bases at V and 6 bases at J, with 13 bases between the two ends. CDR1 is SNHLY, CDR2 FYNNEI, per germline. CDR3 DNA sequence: TGTGCCAGCACTGAGGGGCAGGGTAATTCACCCCTCCACTTT. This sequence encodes CASTEGQGNSPLHF.

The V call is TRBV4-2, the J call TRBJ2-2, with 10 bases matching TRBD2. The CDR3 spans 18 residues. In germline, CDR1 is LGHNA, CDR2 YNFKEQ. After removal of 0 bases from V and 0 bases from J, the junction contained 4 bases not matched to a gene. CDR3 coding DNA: TGTGCCAGCAGCCAAGATATCCTAGCGGGGGCGAACACCGGGGAGCTGTTTTTT. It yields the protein CASSQDILAGANTGELFF.

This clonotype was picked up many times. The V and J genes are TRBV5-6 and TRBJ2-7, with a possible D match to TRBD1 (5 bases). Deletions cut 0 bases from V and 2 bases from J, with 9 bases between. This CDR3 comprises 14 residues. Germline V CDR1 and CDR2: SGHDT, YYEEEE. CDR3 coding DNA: TGTGCCAGCAGCTTGGAGGGGTCAGCCTACGAGCAGTACTTC. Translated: CASSLEGSAYEQYF.

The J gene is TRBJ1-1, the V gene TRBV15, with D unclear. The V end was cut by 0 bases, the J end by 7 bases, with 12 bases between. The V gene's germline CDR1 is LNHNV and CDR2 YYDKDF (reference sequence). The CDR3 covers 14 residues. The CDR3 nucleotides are TGTGCCACCAGCAGAGATGAGGGCCGGGGTGAAGCTTTCTTT. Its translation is CATSRDEGRGEAFF.

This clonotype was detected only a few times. The CDR3 is CASSPQDMKADTQYF. The CDR3 nucleotides are TGTGCCAGCAGTCCGCAGGACATGAAGGCAGATACGCAGTATTTT. The chain links TRBV12-3 or TRBV12-4 to TRBJ2-3; D is possibly TRBD1 (5 bases). There are 15 residues in the CDR3. The V gene lost 5 bases and the J gene lost 4 bases, with 16 bases spanning the gap.

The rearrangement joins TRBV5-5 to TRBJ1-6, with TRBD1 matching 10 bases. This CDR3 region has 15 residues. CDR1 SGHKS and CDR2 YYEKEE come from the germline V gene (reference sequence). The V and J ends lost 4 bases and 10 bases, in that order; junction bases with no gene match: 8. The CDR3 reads CASSESTGGFSPLHF. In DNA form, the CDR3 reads TGTGCCAGCAGCGAGTCGACAGGGGGCTTCTCACCCCTCCACTTT.

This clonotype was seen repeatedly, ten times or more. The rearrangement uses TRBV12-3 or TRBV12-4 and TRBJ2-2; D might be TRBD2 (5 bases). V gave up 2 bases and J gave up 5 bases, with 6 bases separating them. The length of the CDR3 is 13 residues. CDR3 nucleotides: TGTGCCAGCAGTTTATGGGAGACCGGGGAGCTGTTTTTT. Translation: CASSLWETGELFF.

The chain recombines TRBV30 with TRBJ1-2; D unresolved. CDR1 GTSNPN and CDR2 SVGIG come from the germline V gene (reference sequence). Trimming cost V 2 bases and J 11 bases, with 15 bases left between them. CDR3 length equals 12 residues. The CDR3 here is CAWSLQSGGYTF. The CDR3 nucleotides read TGTGCCTGGAGTCTTCAATCAGGAGGTTACACCTTC.